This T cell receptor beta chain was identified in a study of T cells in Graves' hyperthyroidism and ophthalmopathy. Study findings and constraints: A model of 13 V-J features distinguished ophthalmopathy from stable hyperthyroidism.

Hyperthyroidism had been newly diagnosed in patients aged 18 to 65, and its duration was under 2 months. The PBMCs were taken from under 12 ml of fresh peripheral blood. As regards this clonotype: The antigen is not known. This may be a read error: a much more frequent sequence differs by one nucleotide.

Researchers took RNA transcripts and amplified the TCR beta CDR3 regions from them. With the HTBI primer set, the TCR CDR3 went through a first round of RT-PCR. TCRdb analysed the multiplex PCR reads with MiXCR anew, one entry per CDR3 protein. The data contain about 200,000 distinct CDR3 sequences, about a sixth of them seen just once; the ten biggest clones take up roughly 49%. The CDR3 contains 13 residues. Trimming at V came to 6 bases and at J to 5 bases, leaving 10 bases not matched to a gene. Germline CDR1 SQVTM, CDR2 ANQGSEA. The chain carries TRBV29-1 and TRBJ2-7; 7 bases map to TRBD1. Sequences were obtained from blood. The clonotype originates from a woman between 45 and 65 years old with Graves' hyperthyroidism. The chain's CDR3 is CSVAPGRGHEQYF. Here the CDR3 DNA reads TGCAGCGTGGCCCCGGGTAGGGGGCACGAGCAGTACTTC.